The entry below describes one T cell receptor beta chain. Its target is unknown. The germline V gene has CDR1 SGHVS and CDR2 FNYEAQ. V shed 1 base and J 7 bases; nucleotides not matched to a gene: 7. The CDR3 sequence is 15 residues long. This sample is part of a study of early T cells in non-severe SARS-CoV-2 infection. Background on the study: With bulk RNA from unsorted whole blood as input, sequencing yielded unpaired chains. General observations from the study: Anti-spike CD8 responses were favored by VDJdb matching, which missed private and CD4 specificities.

Unique molecular identifiers tagged individual cDNA molecules. MiXCR, run by TCRdb on the 5' RACE reads, gives a single entry per CDR3 protein. The table records roughly 57,000 distinct CDR3 sequences, 10% to 15% of them present only once. The chain carries TRBV7-6 and TRBJ2-3, with 8 bases identical to TRBD2. Sample: whole blood, taken at baseline. The source of this sequence is an adult who was a healthcare worker with PCR-confirmed SARS-CoV-2 infection or an uninfected control (not recorded which). For the CDR3, the DNA is TGTGCCAGCAGCTTAGATACGGGAGGGATATATACGCAGTATTTT. This sequence encodes CASSLDTGGIYTQYF.